The next 11 T cell receptor beta chains were all read from a single sample in a study of cytomegalovirus exposure and HLA in healthy donors. Primers for the PCR totalled 60 Vbeta and 13 Jbeta. Sequencing used immunoSEQ multiplex PCR; TCRdb keeps in-frame clones, though not all of them. The sample has approximately 120,000 clones; about 70% are singletons. The sample consisted of PBMCs. All receptors derive from a woman between 40 and 50 years old in good health and CMV-seropositive.

The rearrangement joins TRBV2 to TRBJ1-5; D is undetermined. Germline CDR1 reads SNHLY; CDR2 reads FYNNEI. The CDR3 contains 14 residues. V was shortened by 6 bases and J by 0 bases, with 9 bases between the two germline ends. CDR3 coding DNA: TGTGCCAGCAGCGAACGGTTTAGCAATCAGCCCCAGCATTTT. Its protein is CASSERFSNQPQHF.

This clone appeared a single time. CDR3 in DNA: TGTGCCAGCGGTCTTAGTCAGTTCTTC. This gives the protein CASGLSQFF. J is TRBJ2-1 and V is TRBV2; D not resolved. Trimming pared 8 bases from V and 13 bases from J, leaving 9 bases between. Germline V gene lookup returns CDR1 SNHLY and CDR2 FYNNEI. The CDR3 sequence is 9 residues long. The full variable domain, in which reference TRBV2 and TRBJ2-1 provide the parts outside the CDR3, is EPEVTQTPSHQVTQMGQEVILRCVPISNHLYFYWYRQILGQKVEFLVSFYNNEISEKSEIFDDQFSVERPDGSNFTLKIRSTKLEDSAMYFCASGLSQFFGPGTRLTVL.

CDR3 DNA sequence: TGTGCCAGCAGCCTAAAACTGACAGGAGACTATGGCTACACCTTC. Amino acid sequence: CASSLKLTGDYGYTF. This chain links TRBV6-5 with TRBJ1-2, with a possible D match to TRBD1 (6 bases). The CDR3 runs to 15 residues. V gave up 6 bases and J gave up 3 bases, with 17 bases separating them. Germline V gene lookup returns CDR1 MNHEY and CDR2 SVGAGI.

The chain combines TRBV4-2 with TRBJ2-1, with TRBD2 identical over 8 bases. This CDR3 region has 17 residues. Germline CDR1 reads LGHNA; CDR2 reads YNFKEQ. The trim removed 0 bases at V and 4 bases at J, leaving 8 bases unmatched. The CDR3 protein is CASSQEGAGGHYNEQFF. DNA of the CDR3: TGTGCCAGCAGCCAAGAAGGGGCGGGGGGACATTACAATGAGCAGTTCTTC.

This clone was seen only a few times. V is TRBV30 and J is TRBJ1-1, with D possibly being TRBD1 (6 bases). The germline CDR1 and CDR2 sequences are GTSNPN and SVGIG (reference sequence). V was pared by 8 bases and J by 5 bases, with 21 bases between. The CDR3 consists of 14 residues. The CDR3 DNA follows: TGTGCCCAAAGGGCAGGGGCCACCGGGACTGAAGCTTTCTTT. Residues: CAQRAGATGTEAFF.

The V and J genes are TRBV5-1 and TRBJ2-3, with TRBD2 matching over 11 bases. This CDR3 is 15 amino acids long. J was trimmed by 6 bases and V by 5 bases; bases with no gene match: 8. Germline V gene data show CDR1 as SGHRS and CDR2 as YFSETQ. The DNA for the CDR3 is TGCGCCAGCAGAATAGCGGGGGGGACTACCGATACGCAGTATTTT. It yields the protein CASRIAGGTTDTQYF.

The V and J genes are TRBV10-3 and TRBJ1-5; 7 bases map to TRBD1. Germline assignment: CDR1 ENHRY and CDR2 SYGVKD. V was clipped by 6 bases and J by 0 bases; unmatched bases: 5. This CDR3 region has 15 residues. The CDR3 bases are TGTGCCATCAGCCAAGGGACAGATAGCAATCAGCCCCAGCATTTT. Protein product: CAISQGTDSNQPQHF.

There are a few counts of this clone. V and J are TRBV6-6 and TRBJ1-5, with 7 bases aligning to TRBD1. This CDR3 has 14 amino acids. V was clipped by 6 bases and J by 6 bases; unmatched bases: 8. Germline V gene lookup returns CDR1 MNHNY and CDR2 SVGAGI (reference sequence). CDR3 sequence reads: CASRRDRAGQPQHF. DNA of the CDR3: TGTGCCAGCAGACGTGACAGGGCGGGTCAGCCCCAGCATTTT.

This chain joins TRBV7-2 and TRBJ2-3; TRBD2 matches 8 bases. Germline V CDR1 and CDR2: SGHTA, FQGNSA. V was clipped by 2 bases and J by 0 bases; unmatched bases: 7. This CDR3 is built from 17 residues. The chain's CDR3 is CASSLRGGGTSTDTQYF. The DNA of the CDR3 is TGTGCCAGCAGCTTACGCGGCGGGGGGACTAGCACAGATACGCAGTATTTT.

The rearrangement joins TRBV2 to TRBJ2-1, with 7 bases identical to TRBD2. Trimming took 8 bases from V and 7 from J; bases not matched to a gene: 5. CDR1 SNHLY and CDR2 FYNNEI come from the germline V gene. The CDR3 has 12 residues. The CDR3 bases are TGTGCCAGCGAGGGAGGGGCGAATGAGCAGTTCTTC. Translated, it gives CASEGGANEQFF.

The rearrangement links TRBV6-5 to TRBJ2-1, with D possibly TRBD2 on 5 matching bases. Germline CDR1 is MNHEY and CDR2 is SVGAGI. The CDR3 consists of 15 residues. Deletions cut 2 bases from V and 0 bases from J, with 8 bases between. CDR3 DNA sequence: TGTGCCAGCAGTTACGAAGGGAGCTCCTACAATGAGCAGTTCTTC. This gives the protein CASSYEGSSYNEQFF.